These 26 T cell receptor beta chains originate from one sample sequenced in a study of T cell responses to AZD1222 COVID-19 vaccine (dated by TCRdb to the early 2020s). Preparation of the library involved the immunoSEQ multiplex PCR assay. TCRdb took this table from immuneACCESS and kept in-frame rearrangements with V and J called. Such tables lack part of the clones; where checked against another copy, unresolved V genes explain under half of the gap, and the rest is unexplained. This sample holds about 160,000 clones; under 95% were observed only once. Of the sample, approximately 3.3% is held by the ten largest clones. Read against the paper, the sample's time point label means: about 28 days (+/-7) after the second vaccine dose. Sequenced here: peripheral blood, sampled 28 days after the second AZD1222 dose. The receptors derive from an adult who received the AZD1222 COVID-19 vaccine.

Comment on this clone: At one boundary the junction diverges from the germline segment, which might be a read error. The chain recombines TRBV18 with TRBJ1-2; D possibly corresponds to TRBD1 (6 bases). Germline V lookup: CDR1 KGHSH, CDR2 LQKENI. The CDR3 is made up of 14 amino acids. CDR3 loop: CASTDSGGEGEVAF. The CDR3 bases are TGTGCCAGCACCGATAGCGGTGGAGAGGGGGAAGTGGCCTTC.

The gene calls are TRBV11-3 and TRBJ2-7, with TRBD1 matching over 7 bases. V lost 5 bases and J lost 3; bases outside the gene matches: 4. The CDR3 extends over 13 amino acids. Germline V gives CDR1 SGHNT, CDR2 YENEEA. The CDR3 protein is CASSLGQYYEQYF. As DNA, the CDR3 is TGTGCCAGCAGCCTGGGACAGTACTACGAGCAGTACTTC.

The V and J genes are TRBV6-5 and TRBJ2-7; no clear D gene. Germline-derived CDR1 and CDR2 are MNHEY and SVGAGI. There are 11 residues in the CDR3. Trimming removed 5 bases from V and 2 bases from J, with 4 bases in between. As DNA, the CDR3 is TGTGCCAGCAGTCGCACCTACGAGCAGTACTTC. Protein: CASSRTYEQYF.

This rearrangement joins TRBV7-9 to TRBJ1-2; 8 nucleotides align to TRBD1. Germline V gene sequence: CDR1 SEHNR, CDR2 FQNEAQ (reference sequence). The CDR3 totals 17 residues. V was pared by 5 bases and J by 4 bases, with 15 bases of the junction left unmatched. The CDR3 DNA reads TGTGCCAGCAGCCCATCCCTAGACAGGGGCAACTCCTATGGCTACACCTTC. Its translation is CASSPSLDRGNSYGYTF.

This chain uses TRBV14 with TRBJ2-7; TRBD1 matches at 7 bases. This CDR3 contains 14 residues. V shed 3 bases and J 6 bases; nucleotides not matched to a gene: 8. Germline values: CDR1 SGHDN, CDR2 FVKESK. The CDR3: CASSQTRQGSEQYF. The CDR3 DNA reads TGTGCCAGCAGCCAGACACGACAGGGATCCGAGCAGTACTTC.

The V and J genes are TRBV3-1 (or the pseudogene TRBV3-2) and TRBJ1-1; D is possibly TRBD1 (6 bases). Looked up from germline, CDR1 is LGHDT and CDR2 is YNNKEL (reference sequence). V was cut by 1 base and J by 6 bases, with 12 bases left in between. This CDR3 contains 14 residues. The chain's CDR3 is CASSQVGGLPEAFF. DNA of the CDR3: TGTGCCAGCAGCCAAGTCGGGGGCCTGCCTGAAGCTTTCTTT.

The chain carries TRBV2 and TRBJ1-2, with unresolved D. Trimming stripped 5 bases from V and 5 bases from J, with 18 bases between. The germline gives CDR1 SNHLY, CDR2 FYNNEI. This CDR3 is 15 amino acids long. CDR3 protein: CASSPPDRGSYGYTF. In DNA form, the CDR3 reads TGTGCCAGCAGTCCCCCAGATCGGGGTTCGTATGGCTACACCTTC.

This rearrangement joins TRBV6-2 or TRBV6-3 to TRBJ2-5; TRBD2 matches 14 bases. V gave up 0 bases and J gave up 3 bases; unmatched junction bases: 9. CDR1 is MNHEY and CDR2 is SVGEGT in the germline V gene. This CDR3 has 19 amino acids. CDR3 coding DNA: TGTGCCAGCAGTTACTCTGGACTAGCGGGAGGAGCAAAAAAAGAGACCCAGTACTTC. Amino acid sequence: CASSYSGLAGGAKKETQYF.

The V and J genes are TRBV16 and TRBJ1-4; TRBD1 is a possible D gene (5 bases). Germline V lookup: CDR1 KGHSY, CDR2 FQNENV. This CDR3 comprises 15 residues. V was shortened by 4 bases and J by 8 bases, with 17 bases between the two germline ends. CDR3 in DNA: TGTGCCAGCAGCCCGGGAGGCGCGGAGGGGGAAAAACTGTTTTTT. Its translation: CASSPGGAEGEKLFF.

This chain uses TRBV11-3 with TRBJ2-1, with D perhaps matching TRBD2 (5 bases). Germline CDR1 is SGHNT and CDR2 is YENEEA. The germline V and J ends were trimmed by 5 bases and 2 bases, with 16 bases remaining between them. CDR3 size: 16 residues. The CDR3 protein is CASSPVSAGTYNEQFF. DNA for the CDR3: TGTGCCAGCAGCCCAGTTTCGGCGGGTACCTACAATGAGCAGTTCTTC.

V usage is TRBV5-1 and J usage is TRBJ2-7; D is possibly TRBD2 (5 bases). V shed 0 bases and J shed 4 bases, with 8 bases lying between them. This CDR3 comprises 13 residues. Germline V CDR1 and CDR2: SGHRS, YFSETQ. Here the CDR3 DNA reads TGCGCCAGCAGCTTGGCCGGGGAATACGAGCAGTACTTC. Residues: CASSLAGEYEQYF.

V is TRBV9 and J is TRBJ1-5; TRBD1 matches 10 bases. V was pared by 3 bases and J by 7 bases, with 4 bases of the junction left unmatched. The CDR3 totals 14 residues. Per the germline V gene, CDR1 is SGDLS and CDR2 is YYNGEE. CDR3 DNA sequence: TGTGCCAGCAGCGCGGGACAGGGGAGGCAGCCCCAGCATTTT. It specifies CASSAGQGRQPQHF. Full variable domain (missing parts from reference TRBV9 and TRBJ1-5): DSGVTQTPKHLITATGQRVTLRCSPRSGDLSVYWYQQSLDQGLQFLIQYYNGEERAKGNILERFSAQQFPDLHSELNLSSLELGDSALYFCASSAGQGRQPQHFGDGTRLSIL.

The gene calls are TRBV27 and TRBJ2-2, with 9 bases fitting TRBD1. Per the germline V gene, CDR1 is MNHEY and CDR2 is SMNVEV (reference sequence). This CDR3 has 16 amino acids. Trimming at V came to 3 bases and at J to 0 bases, leaving 2 bases not matched to a gene. This CDR3 is CASSFRQGANTGELFF. The CDR3 nucleotides read TGTGCCAGCAGTTTCAGACAGGGGGCGAACACCGGGGAGCTGTTTTTT.

This clone came up once. The chain carries TRBV27 and TRBJ1-2, with no clear D. CDR3 length: 12 amino acids. Trimming removed 2 bases from V and 4 bases from J, with 5 bases in between. Germline CDR1 MNHEY, CDR2 SMNVEV (reference sequence). The CDR3 region has the DNA TGTGCCAGCAGTTTAGCGGGCTATGGCTACACCTTC. Its translation: CASSLAGYGYTF.

CDR3 nucleotide sequence: TGTGCCACCAGACGGGACAGCTCCTACGAGCAGTACTTC. Protein product: CATRRDSSYEQYF. J is TRBJ2-7 and V is TRBV28; 7 bases are shared with TRBD1. This CDR3 contains 13 residues. V dropped 10 bases and J dropped 0; count of bases not matched to a gene: 6. Germline CDR1 reads MDHEN; CDR2 reads SYDVKM.

This sequence joins TRBV5-4 and TRBJ1-2; 8 bases match TRBD1. From germline, CDR1 is SGHNT and CDR2 YYREEE (reference sequence). V shed 4 bases, J shed 8 bases, and the junction held 10 bases outside the gene matches. The CDR3 covers 14 residues. The CDR3 DNA sequence: TGTGCCAGCAGCCAGGGACAGGTGGTTCGCGGCTACACCTTC. Encoded protein: CASSQGQVVRGYTF.

This CDR3 is CASSSRDGSEGYGYTF. The CDR3 nucleotides read TGTGCCAGCAGTTCCCGGGACGGTTCAGAAGGGTATGGCTACACCTTC. This chain connects TRBV27 to TRBJ1-2, with D perhaps TRBD1 (5 bases). The V end lost 4 bases, the J end lost 5 bases, and 20 bases lay between the germline ends. The V gene's germline CDR1 is MNHEY and CDR2 SMNVEV (reference sequence). The CDR3 has 16 residues.

This clone was seen only once. This chain uses TRBV28 with TRBJ1-4; 8 bases fit TRBD1. Germline values: CDR1 MDHEN, CDR2 SYDVKM. The CDR3 covers 17 residues. After removal of 6 bases from V and 7 bases from J, the junction contained 16 bases not matched to a gene. The CDR3 here is CASRGQGYLGFSEKLFF. The CDR3 region has the DNA TGTGCCAGCAGAGGACAGGGCTATTTAGGGTTTTCTGAAAAACTGTTTTTT.

This clone was seen a few times. The V gene is TRBV13, the J gene TRBJ2-2, with D maybe TRBD2 (6 bases). Trimming left V 5 bases short and J 7 bases short, with 14 bases between. This CDR3 spans 14 amino acids. The germline gives CDR1 PRHDT, CDR2 FYEKMQ (reference sequence). Here the CDR3 reads CASSVSGAGGELFF. The CDR3 nucleotides read TGTGCCAGCAGCGTGTCGGGAGCGGGCGGGGAGCTGTTTTTT.

This clone was picked up one time. The chain joins TRBV15 to TRBJ1-1; no definite D call. V was pared by 0 bases and J by 1 base, with 6 bases between. In germline, CDR1 is LNHNV, CDR2 YYDKDF (reference sequence). The CDR3 spans 14 residues. CDR3 nucleotides: TGTGCCACCAGCAGAGAGCTTGGGAACACTGAAGCTTTCTTT. Protein product: CATSRELGNTEAFF.

V and J are TRBV18 and TRBJ2-7; the D is unclear. Germline assignment: CDR1 KGHSH and CDR2 LQKENI. The CDR3 runs 11 residues. Trimming pared 5 bases from V and 6 bases from J, leaving 8 bases between. The CDR3 region is CASSYSSEQYF. CDR3 bases: TGTGCCAGCTCATATAGTTCCGAGCAGTACTTC. Full variable domain (remainder filled in from reference TRBV18 and TRBJ2-7): NAGVMQNPRHLVRRRGQEARLRCSPMKGHSHVYWYRQLPEEGLKFMVYLQKENIIDESGMPKERFSAEFPKEGPSILRIQQVVRGDSAAYFCASSYSSEQYFGPGTRLTVT.

The J gene is TRBJ1-6, the V gene TRBV28, with unresolved D. Germline CDR1 MDHEN, CDR2 SYDVKM. This CDR3 has 13 residues. V lost 3 bases, J lost 9 bases, and 9 bases lay in between. CDR3 loop: CASSLAGFSPLHF. The CDR3 DNA reads as TGTGCCAGCAGTTTGGCCGGGTTTTCACCCCTCCACTTT.

This clone was counted many times. The CDR3 DNA is TGTGCCAGCAGTGAACTGGGACAGGGGGACGCTTATGGCTACACCTTC. This sequence encodes CASSELGQGDAYGYTF. This chain uses TRBV2 with TRBJ1-2, with 11 bases aligning to TRBD1. V shed 2 bases, J shed 5 bases, and the junction held 7 bases outside the gene matches. This CDR3 is 16 amino acids long. Germline assignment: CDR1 SNHLY and CDR2 FYNNEI.

The CDR3 bases are TGTGCCACTACGGAGACAGGTTTAAGGGGAGCTTTCTTT. Protein sequence: CATTETGLRGAFF. The chain employs TRBV19 and TRBJ1-1, with D possibly being TRBD1 (6 bases). Germline CDR1 is LNHDA and CDR2 is SQIVND (reference sequence). The V and J ends lost 10 bases and 10 bases respectively, with 22 bases between them. The CDR3 spans 13 residues.

The rearrangement joins TRBV4-3 to TRBJ2-7, with D hard to call. Per the germline V gene, CDR1 is LGHNA and CDR2 is YSLEER. V lost 0 bases to trimming and J lost 4 bases, with 16 bases between them. The CDR3 runs 16 residues. The CDR3 here is CASSQESTGPRYEQYF. DNA of the CDR3: TGCGCCAGCAGCCAAGAGAGTACCGGGCCAAGATACGAGCAGTACTTC.

The rearrangement links TRBV7-9 to TRBJ2-7, with TRBD2 identical over 8 bases. The CDR3 covers 16 residues. CDR1 is SEHNR and CDR2 is FQNEAQ in the germline V gene (reference sequence). The J segment lost 5 bases and the V segment lost 3 bases, leaving 12 bases of the junction unmatched. As DNA, the CDR3 is TGTGCCAGCAGCTTTTATTGGACCGGGACTAGTGACGAGCAGTACTTC. Its translation is CASSFYWTGTSDEQYF.